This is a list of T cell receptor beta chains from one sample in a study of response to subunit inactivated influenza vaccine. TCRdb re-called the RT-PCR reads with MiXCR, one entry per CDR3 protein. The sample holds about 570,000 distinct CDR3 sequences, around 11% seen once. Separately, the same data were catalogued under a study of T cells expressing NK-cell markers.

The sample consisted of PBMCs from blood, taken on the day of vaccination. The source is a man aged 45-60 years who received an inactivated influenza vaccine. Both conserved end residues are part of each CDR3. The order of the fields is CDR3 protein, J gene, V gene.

CDR3: CAWGPGGLETQYF
J: TRBJ2-5
V: TRBV30

CDR3: CASSIQGRDTGELFF
J: TRBJ2-2
V: TRBV5-1

CDR3: CASSRTGRSWTEAFF
J: TRBJ1-1
V: TRBV4-1

CDR3: CASSSFPGSNYGYTF
J: TRBJ1-2
V: TRBV28

CDR3: CASSQERGGYTF
J: TRBJ1-2
V: TRBV4-2

CDR3: CASSQDYSDKGSYEQYF
J: TRBJ2-7
V: TRBV4-3

CDR3: CSARETSQAQYF
J: TRBJ2-3
V: TRBV20-1

CDR3: CASSLDDRVGANVLTF
J: TRBJ2-6
V: TRBV5-5

CDR3: CASSIKRQNTGELFF
J: TRBJ2-2
V: TRBV7-9

CDR3: CSANSGGRETQYF
J: TRBJ2-5
V: TRBV20-1

CDR3: CASSLAPGGEQFF
J: TRBJ2-1
V: TRBV5-1

CDR3: CASSQGRVRTEAFF
J: TRBJ1-1
V: TRBV3-1

CDR3: CASSLGLAASDTQYF
J: TRBJ2-3
V: TRBV27

CDR3: CATKRDRDNEQFF
J: TRBJ2-1
V: TRBV24-1

CDR3: CASSLGGDSPLHF
J: TRBJ1-6
V: TRBV12-3/TRBV12-4

CDR3: CASRAPERTGELFF
J: TRBJ2-2
V: TRBV6-2/TRBV6-3

CDR3: CASSRLGLEFF
J: TRBJ2-1
V: TRBV5-6

CDR3: CASSLTSRGTNEQFF
J: TRBJ2-1
V: TRBV7-9

CDR3: CASSQTLAGGLIEQYF
J: TRBJ2-7
V: TRBV5-1

CDR3: CASNRGGEETQYF
J: TRBJ2-5
V: TRBV6-1

CDR3: CASSLTGGGYEQYF
J: TRBJ2-7
V: TRBV5-1

CDR3: CASSSTGGGYTF
J: TRBJ1-2
V: TRBV7-9

CDR3: CSVRSSMVQFF
J: TRBJ2-1
V: TRBV29-1

CDR3: CASSPISGGAYEQYF
J: TRBJ2-7
V: TRBV5-1

CDR3: CASSLRGGLVEQYF
J: TRBJ2-7
V: TRBV12-3/TRBV12-4

CDR3: CASSGLARETQYF
J: TRBJ2-5
V: TRBV13

CDR3: CASRARTGTGGSSAYGYTF
J: TRBJ1-2
V: TRBV6-1

CDR3: CASRTPFSGLSSYNEQFF
J: TRBJ2-1
V: TRBV6-2/TRBV6-3

CDR3: CASSPPRGKANVLTF
J: TRBJ2-6
V: TRBV7-9

CDR3: CASSQVLRLRSYNEQFF
J: TRBJ2-1
V: TRBV3-1

CDR3: CASSEISLVGNEQFF
J: TRBJ2-1
V: TRBV25-1

CDR3: CASSFGRGRGSTDTQYF
J: TRBJ2-3
V: TRBV12-3/TRBV12-4

CDR3: CASNRHPYNSPLHF
J: TRBJ1-6
V: TRBV6-1

CDR3: CASSLRLSGANVLTF
J: TRBJ2-6
V: TRBV7-2

CDR3: CASLQGTGLDSPLHF
J: TRBJ1-6
V: TRBV19

CDR3: CAISETSGSRGTGELFF
J: TRBJ2-2
V: TRBV10-3

CDR3: CASSQTGTNYGYTF
J: TRBJ1-2
V: TRBV4-2

CDR3: CAWRRDRSSGNTIYF
J: TRBJ1-3
V: TRBV30

CDR3: CASSLDSGGEQYF
J: TRBJ2-7
V: TRBV5-1

CDR3: CASTRDRGSSYNSPLHF
J: TRBJ1-6
V: TRBV6-1

CDR3: CASSLLAGTGSGNTIYF
J: TRBJ1-3
V: TRBV5-1

CDR3: CASSETRFGDEQYF
J: TRBJ2-7
V: TRBV10-1

CDR3: CASRTSGGARDTQYF
J: TRBJ2-3
V: TRBV5-5

CDR3: CASSKEGLETQYF
J: TRBJ2-5
V: TRBV7-9

CDR3: CASSLTPGPTDTQYF
J: TRBJ2-3
V: TRBV7-2

CDR3: CSASPSAKQETQYF
J: TRBJ2-5
V: TRBV20-1

CDR3: CASSQARGLSYNEQFF
J: TRBJ2-1
V: TRBV3-1

CDR3: CASSLEDDEQYF
J: TRBJ2-7
V: TRBV5-1

CDR3: CASSLAQGAHEQYF
J: TRBJ2-7
V: TRBV11-2

CDR3: CASSAGGQPQHF
J: TRBJ1-5
V: TRBV25-1

CDR3: CASSQRSGTPNNEQFF
J: TRBJ2-1
V: TRBV7-9

CDR3: CASSLGFEATNEKLFF
J: TRBJ1-4
V: TRBV12-3/TRBV12-4

CDR3: CASSTGTSGKYTDTQYF
J: TRBJ2-3
V: TRBV7-3

CDR3: CASSQARQGREKLFF
J: TRBJ1-4
V: TRBV4-2